A single TCR beta chain is shown here with its context. The sample belongs to a study of control samples from healthy donors and cancer patients. The germline gives CDR1 SGHVS, CDR2 FQNEAQ. The CDR3 sequence is 13 residues long. Trimming removed 2 bases from V and 10 bases from J, with 9 bases in between. Produced via immunoSEQ multiplex PCR; TCRdb's table is partial and in-frame only. This table has tens of thousands of clones, 75% to 95% appearing once. This chain joins TRBV7-8 and TRBJ1-6; no reliable D call. Specimen: blood. This sequence originates from a man aged 45-65 years in good health. CDR3 protein: CASSLLADSPLHF. For the CDR3, the DNA is TGTGCCAGCAGCTTACTTGCGGACTCACCCCTCCACTTT.